Below, 25 T cell receptor beta chains from the same sample are listed, as sequenced in a study of T cells after yellow fever vaccination. One entry per CDR3 protein, called by TCRdb with MiXCR from the 5' RACE reads. The sample carries about 310,000 distinct CDR3 sequences, less than 4.5% recorded once. Sequencing used PBMCs, obtained on the day of the yellow fever booster vaccination. Receptor source: a man aged 18 to 35 who received the YFV17D yellow fever vaccine.

This clonotype was counted between two and nine times. A read error may account for a junction end that differs from germline. The rearrangement links TRBV4-1 to TRBJ2-1, with 7 bases that match TRBD1. The CDR3 consists of 14 residues. Germline V CDR1 and CDR2: MGHRA, YSYEKL. CDR3 protein: CASSQDRPYNEQFF. The CDR3 DNA is TGCGCCAGCAGCCAGGACAGGCCCTATAATGAGCAGTTCTTC.

This clonotype was observed a few times. V is TRBV11-1 and J is TRBJ2-1; either TRBD1 or TRBD2 may supply D (5 bases each). V lost 3 bases, J lost 2 bases, and 20 bases lay in between. The CDR3 totals 18 residues. The germline gives CDR1 SGHAT, CDR2 FQDESV (reference sequence). The CDR3 region is CASSLGTTGTKPYNEQFF. CDR3 bases: TGTGCCAGCAGCTTGGGAACCACCGGGACGAAGCCCTACAATGAGCAGTTCTTC.

This clonotype was observed many times. This rearrangement joins TRBV28 to TRBJ2-3, with 9 bases fitting TRBD1. The CDR3 is 15 amino acids. Germline V gene lookup returns CDR1 MDHEN and CDR2 SYDVKM. After removal of 7 bases from V and 0 bases from J, the junction contained 5 bases not matched to a gene. In DNA, the CDR3 is TGTGCCAGCACCTTACAGGGGGCGAGCACAGATACGCAGTATTTT. Protein: CASTLQGASTDTQYF.

This clonotype was observed at least ten times. The chain couples TRBV20-1 to TRBJ2-1; D perhaps matches TRBD2 (5 bases). Germline V gives CDR1 DFQATT, CDR2 SNEGSKA (reference sequence). V lost 3 bases and J lost 3, with 15 bases in between. The CDR3 length is 15 residues. CDR3 sequence (DNA): TGCAGTGCTAGGCCTTTGAGACTAAACTACAATGAGCAGTTCTTC. This sequence encodes CSARPLRLNYNEQFF.

In its sample, this clonotype was seen a few times. V is TRBV20-1 and J is TRBJ2-3; TRBD2 might be the D (6 bases). This CDR3 spans 13 amino acids. Trimming stripped 2 bases from V and 5 bases from J, with 11 bases between. Germline CDR1 and CDR2: DFQATT and SNEGSKA (reference sequence). The CDR3 region has the DNA TGCAGTGCTAGACACCCCGGGGGAGATACGCAGTATTTT. Its protein product is CSARHPGGDTQYF.

This clonotype was seen more than once but under ten times. The rearrangement joins TRBV29-1 to TRBJ2-5, with unresolved D. V lost 6 bases and J lost 5, with 13 bases in between. CDR3 length equals 12 residues. From germline, CDR1 is SQVTM and CDR2 ANQGSEA. CDR3 nucleotide sequence: TGCAGCGTGGGCGTCCTCCGGGAGACCCAGTACTTC. Protein: CSVGVLRETQYF.

Ten or more counts support this clonotype. The chain has TRBV12-3 or TRBV12-4 and TRBJ2-5; D unclear. Trimming removed 5 bases from V and 4 bases from J, with 20 bases in between. CDR3 length: 16 residues. The DNA of the CDR3 is TGTGCCAGCAGTCCCCCCGGGCCTGGAACTGGAGAGACCCAGTACTTC. Its translation is CASSPPGPGTGETQYF.

This clonotype was observed a few times. This sequence joins TRBV10-2 and TRBJ2-5; D not resolved. The CDR3 totals 13 residues. The germline V gene encodes CDR1 WSHSY and CDR2 SAAADI. V was pared by 6 bases and J by 2 bases, with 10 bases between. The CDR3 sequence: CASRALLQETQYF. The CDR3 DNA is TGCGCCAGCAGGGCGTTACTTCAAGAGACCCAGTACTTC.

This clonotype was recorded a few times. The chain uses TRBV4-3 and TRBJ2-5; 7 nucleotides agree with TRBD2. V lost 1 base to trimming and J lost 0 bases; unmatched junction nucleotides: 5. The CDR3 consists of 16 residues. Per germline, CDR1 LGHNA and CDR2 YSLEER. CDR3 coding DNA: TGCGCCAGCAGCCAAGTTTACCGGGGGGACCAAGAGACCCAGTACTTC. Residues: CASSQVYRGDQETQYF.

This clonotype occurred many times. V is TRBV5-1 and J is TRBJ1-1, with no clear D. Germline V CDR1 and CDR2: SGHRS, YFSETQ. The CDR3 has 14 residues. Trimming left V 0 bases short and J 1 base short, with 7 bases between. The chain's CDR3 is CASSLGAGNTEAFF. CDR3 in DNA: TGCGCCAGCAGCTTGGGTGCAGGGAACACTGAAGCTTTCTTT.

This clonotype was picked up a small number of times. This chain uses TRBV10-3 with TRBJ2-7; tentative D call: TRBD2 (5 bases). Germline V gene lookup returns CDR1 ENHRY and CDR2 SYGVKD. Trimming removed 4 bases at V and 4 bases at J, with 11 bases between. This CDR3 spans 13 amino acids. The CDR3 bases are TGTGCCATCAGTGGCGGGCTTTCGTACGAGCAGTACTTC. Its protein is CAISGGLSYEQYF.

This clonotype has at least ten counts. This chain connects TRBV5-1 to TRBJ2-6, with 11 bases that match TRBD2. This CDR3 region has 17 residues. The V gene's germline CDR1 is SGHRS and CDR2 YFSETQ. J was trimmed by 2 bases and V by 4 bases; bases with no gene match: 5. The CDR3 reads CASSPTSGAAGANVLTF. The CDR3 DNA reads as TGCGCCAGCAGCCCGACTAGCGGGGCGGCTGGGGCCAACGTCCTGACTTTC.

This clonotype came up many times. This chain links TRBV5-5 with TRBJ2-7, with D possibly being TRBD2 (6 bases). The V and J ends lost 4 bases and 7 bases respectively, with 15 bases between them. Per germline, CDR1 SGHKS and CDR2 YYEKEE (reference sequence). The CDR3 has 13 residues. The CDR3 protein is CASSPGTAGEQYV. CDR3 in DNA: TGTGCCAGCAGCCCCGGGACTGCGGGGGAGCAGTACGTC.

This clonotype was seen repeatedly, ten times or more. The chain uses TRBV6-2 or TRBV6-3 and TRBJ2-3; D unclear. Germline values: CDR1 MNHEY, CDR2 SVGEGT. The CDR3 has 15 amino acids. The germline V and J ends were trimmed by 2 bases and 4 bases, with 13 bases remaining between them. The CDR3 DNA is TGTGCCAGCAGTTACGAGCTTCATTGGGCAGATACGCAGTATTTT. Translating gives CASSYELHWADTQYF.

This clonotype was counted ten times or more. V usage is TRBV7-2 and J usage is TRBJ2-1; the D call may be TRBD1 or TRBD2 (5 bases each). Germline V gene sequence: CDR1 SGHTA, CDR2 FQGNSA. The CDR3 has 14 residues. Trimming shortened V by 6 bases and J by 3 bases, and 12 bases separated the two germline ends. Here the CDR3 DNA reads TGTGCCAGCAGGCTCCGGGGCGGCTACAATGAGCAGTTCTTC. This codes for CASRLRGGYNEQFF.

This clonotype was recorded many times. CDR3 DNA sequence: TGCAGCGTTGAAGAGCCAGGACAAGATCAGCCCCAGCATTTT. Translating gives CSVEEPGQDQPQHF. This rearrangement joins TRBV29-1 to TRBJ1-5, with D tentatively TRBD1 (5 bases). Per germline, CDR1 SQVTM and CDR2 ANQGSEA. With 0 bases removed from V and 5 bases from J, the gap between germline ends came to 11 bases. This CDR3 is built from 14 residues.

This clonotype appeared many times. V and J are TRBV27 and TRBJ2-7, with 15 bases lining up with TRBD2. The J segment lost 4 bases and the V segment lost 4 bases, leaving 8 bases of the junction unmatched. The CDR3 runs 17 residues. CDR1 and CDR2 (germline): MNHEY, SMNVEV (reference sequence). CDR3 in amino acids: CASSSLGTSGGLYEQYF. The CDR3 DNA sequence: TGTGCCAGCAGTTCGCTCGGGACTAGCGGGGGGTTATACGAGCAGTACTTC.

The chain combines TRBV6-6 with TRBJ1-2, with 9 bases aligning to TRBD1. CDR3 length: 15 amino acids. The germline V gene encodes CDR1 MNHNY and CDR2 SVGAGI (reference sequence). The J segment lost 8 bases and the V segment lost 5 bases, leaving 12 bases of the junction unmatched. CDR3 region: CASSNGEGQGDGYTF. In DNA form, the CDR3 reads TGTGCCAGCAGTAACGGGGAGGGACAGGGCGACGGCTACACCTTC.

Turning to this clonotype: Germline and junction disagree at one end, which may indicate a read error. The chain employs TRBV5-1 and TRBJ1-2, with TRBD1 identical over 7 bases. CDR3 length: 14 residues. Germline V gene data show CDR1 as SGHRS and CDR2 as YFSETQ. CDR3 nucleotide sequence: TGCGCCAGCACCTTGAACAGGGGCTCGGGTGGCTACACCTTC. It codes for CASTLNRGSGGYTF. Full variable domain (remainder filled in from reference TRBV5-1 and TRBJ1-2): KAGVTQTPRYLIKTRGQQVTLSCSPISGHRSVSWYQQTPGQGLQFLFEYFSETQRNKGNFPGRFSGRQFSNSRSEMNVSTLELGDSALYLCASTLNRGSGGYTFGSGTRLTVV.

This clonotype was seen at least ten times. This sequence joins TRBV9 and TRBJ2-3; TRBD2 agrees at 11 bases. Per germline, CDR1 SGDLS and CDR2 YYNGEE. The CDR3 runs 15 residues. Losses at the gene ends were 3 bases for V and 3 bases for J; bases not matched to a gene: 3. The CDR3 coding sequence is TGTGCCAGCAGCGCGACTAGCGGGGTGACAGATACGCAGTATTTT. Translated: CASSATSGVTDTQYF.

This clonotype has more than one count but fewer than ten. The chain couples TRBV5-4 to TRBJ2-3, with D possibly matching TRBD1 (6 bases). Between the trimmed V and J ends, which lost 3 bases and 3 bases, there was a span of 14 bases. The CDR3 is 15 amino acids. Germline CDR1 SGHNT, CDR2 YYREEE (reference sequence). The CDR3 loop is CASSSAKGVTDTQYF. The DNA of the CDR3 is TGTGCCAGCAGCTCTGCAAAGGGGGTAACAGATACGCAGTATTTT.

This clonotype was observed at least ten times. The chain is built from TRBV6-1 and TRBJ1-6; 7 bases line up with TRBD1. This CDR3 spans 16 amino acids. The V and J ends lost 0 bases and 4 bases, in that order; junction bases with no gene match: 3. The germline V gene encodes CDR1 MNHNS and CDR2 SASEGT. The CDR3 is CASSEAPGQYNSPLHF. The CDR3 nucleotides are TGTGCCAGCAGTGAAGCGCCGGGACAGTATAATTCACCCCTCCACTTT.

This clonotype has a count of ten or more. The rearrangement joins TRBV5-1 to TRBJ2-1, with TRBD2 identical over 9 bases. The CDR3 consists of 14 residues. With V trimmed by 4 bases and J by 7 bases, 6 bases remained unmatched. Germline-derived CDR1 and CDR2 are SGHRS and YFSETQ. The CDR3 region has the DNA TGCGCCAGCAGCGGCGGGGGGGCCATGAATGAGCAGTTCTTC. It codes for CASSGGGAMNEQFF.

This clonotype was observed at least ten times. This chain connects TRBV5-1 to TRBJ2-3; 15 bases are shared with TRBD2. Looked up from germline, CDR1 is SGHRS and CDR2 is YFSETQ. The V gene end was trimmed by 4 bases and the J gene end by 4 bases; junction bases not matched to a gene: 7. This CDR3 has 17 residues. The DNA of the CDR3 is TGCGCCAGCAGCCCCGGACTAGCGGGGGGGCTTGCAGATACGCAGTATTTT. Translation gives CASSPGLAGGLADTQYF.

This clonotype was counted at least ten times. This chain joins TRBV12-3 or TRBV12-4 and TRBJ1-5, with D maybe TRBD1 (5 bases). The CDR3 loop spans 15 amino acids. V lost 3 bases, J lost 7 bases, and 16 bases lay in between. CDR3 amino acids: CASSFGGEKGQPQHF. Here the CDR3 DNA reads TGTGCCAGCAGTTTCGGGGGGGAAAAGGGGCAGCCCCAGCATTTT.